This TCR beta chain was sequenced during a study of siplizumab effects on memory and regulatory T cells. Germline V gene lookup returns CDR1 SNHLY and CDR2 FYNNEI. V was cut by 1 base and J by 10 bases, with 10 bases left in between. This CDR3 has 12 residues. Study-wide points: A major contribution to the alloresponse seemed to be made by naive T cells, which seemed more diverse than memory cells.

For this clone: Its cognate antigen is unknown.

TCRdb's copy holds only in-frame clones and misses some; the assay was immunoSEQ multiplex PCR. The repertoire consists of fewer than 110,000 clones, with around 90% occurring once and the leading ten covering about 12%. The rearrangement links TRBV2 to TRBJ1-1, with D perhaps TRBD1 (5 bases). The sequencing input was non-Treg CD4+ T cells sorted from blood. This TCR came from a human donor in good health. The CDR3 loop reads CASSEGAGRAFF. CDR3 bases: TGTGCCAGCAGTGAAGGGGCAGGGCGAGCTTTCTTT.